Listed below are T cell receptor beta chains from one sample, sequenced in a study of blood T cell repertoires in COVID-19. Clones were sequenced by immunoSEQ multiplex PCR, and TCRdb holds only the in-frame ones, with some missing. The data contain 230,000 or so clones, 80% to 90% of them singletons. The sequencing sample was made of peripheral blood. The receptors stem from a woman in her thirties or forties who had recovered from COVID-19. Both conserved end residues are part of each CDR3. Fields, in order: clone size, D gene, J gene, V gene, CDR3 protein, CDR3 DNA. The D gene is left open where the match is weak. A row's size may be missing; if present it is once, few, many or a size class.

size: NA
D: NA
J: TRBJ2-7
V: TRBV5-1
CDR3: CASRGGTGTTYEQYF
DNA: TGCGCCAGCAGGGGAGGGACAGGCACCACCTACGAGCAGTACTTC

size: NA
D: TRBD1
J: TRBJ1-1
V: TRBV5-4
CDR3: CASSWDSLLNTEAFF
DNA: TGTGCCAGCAGCTGGGACAGCCTTTTGAACACTGAAGCTTTCTTT

size: NA
D: NA
J: TRBJ1-4
V: TRBV14
CDR3: CASSQDLVFGDLDEKLFF
DNA: TGTGCCAGCAGCCAAGATCTTGTTTTCGGGGATCTGGATGAAAAACTGTTTTTT

size: once
D: NA
J: TRBJ2-7
V: TRBV7-6
CDR3: CASSLSGARGEQYF
DNA: TGTGCCAGCAGCTTATCTGGGGCGAGAGGCGAGCAGTACTTC

size: NA
D: TRBD2
J: TRBJ2-3
V: TRBV7-2
CDR3: CASSTSGGVTDTQYF
DNA: TGTGCCAGCAGCACTAGCGGGGGGGTTACAGATACGCAGTATTTT

size: NA
D: NA
J: TRBJ2-7
V: TRBV12-3/TRBV12-4
CDR3: CASSQVSEQYF
DNA: TGTGCCAGCAGTCAGGTATCCGAGCAGTACTTC

size: NA
D: TRBD1
J: TRBJ1-2
V: TRBV6-5
CDR3: CASRDGQGVAGYTF
DNA: TGTGCCAGCAGAGACGGACAGGGTGTGGCCGGCTACACCTTC

size: NA
D: NA
J: TRBJ1-1
V: TRBV19
CDR3: CASSFTGNTEAFF
DNA: TGTGCCAGTAGTTTTACAGGGAACACTGAAGCTTTCTTT

size: NA
D: NA
J: TRBJ1-3
V: TRBV19
CDR3: CASNFPPYSGNTIYF
DNA: TGTGCCAGTAATTTTCCTCCCTACTCTGGAAACACCATATATTTT

size: NA
D: NA
J: TRBJ1-2
V: TRBV5-4
CDR3: CASSGQTGSLFYGYTF
DNA: TGTGCCAGCAGCGGGCAGACAGGAAGTCTTTTCTATGGCTACACCTTC

size: many
D: TRBD2
J: TRBJ2-2
V: TRBV19
CDR3: CASRGLAITNGELFF
DNA: TGTGCCAGTAGGGGACTAGCGATCACGAACGGGGAGCTGTTTTTT

size: NA
D: NA
J: TRBJ2-7
V: TRBV7-9
CDR3: CASSSGLTSYEQYF
DNA: TGTGCCAGCAGCTCGGGACTCACCTCCTACGAGCAGTACTTC

size: once
D: NA
J: TRBJ1-4
V: TRBV9
CDR3: CASSFAGVAGEKLFF
DNA: TGTGCCAGCAGCTTCGCAGGGGTTGCGGGTGAAAAACTGTTTTTT

size: NA
D: TRBD1
J: TRBJ2-5
V: TRBV5-1
CDR3: CASSWDRPGETQYF
DNA: TGCGCCAGCAGCTGGGACAGACCGGGGGAGACCCAGTACTTC